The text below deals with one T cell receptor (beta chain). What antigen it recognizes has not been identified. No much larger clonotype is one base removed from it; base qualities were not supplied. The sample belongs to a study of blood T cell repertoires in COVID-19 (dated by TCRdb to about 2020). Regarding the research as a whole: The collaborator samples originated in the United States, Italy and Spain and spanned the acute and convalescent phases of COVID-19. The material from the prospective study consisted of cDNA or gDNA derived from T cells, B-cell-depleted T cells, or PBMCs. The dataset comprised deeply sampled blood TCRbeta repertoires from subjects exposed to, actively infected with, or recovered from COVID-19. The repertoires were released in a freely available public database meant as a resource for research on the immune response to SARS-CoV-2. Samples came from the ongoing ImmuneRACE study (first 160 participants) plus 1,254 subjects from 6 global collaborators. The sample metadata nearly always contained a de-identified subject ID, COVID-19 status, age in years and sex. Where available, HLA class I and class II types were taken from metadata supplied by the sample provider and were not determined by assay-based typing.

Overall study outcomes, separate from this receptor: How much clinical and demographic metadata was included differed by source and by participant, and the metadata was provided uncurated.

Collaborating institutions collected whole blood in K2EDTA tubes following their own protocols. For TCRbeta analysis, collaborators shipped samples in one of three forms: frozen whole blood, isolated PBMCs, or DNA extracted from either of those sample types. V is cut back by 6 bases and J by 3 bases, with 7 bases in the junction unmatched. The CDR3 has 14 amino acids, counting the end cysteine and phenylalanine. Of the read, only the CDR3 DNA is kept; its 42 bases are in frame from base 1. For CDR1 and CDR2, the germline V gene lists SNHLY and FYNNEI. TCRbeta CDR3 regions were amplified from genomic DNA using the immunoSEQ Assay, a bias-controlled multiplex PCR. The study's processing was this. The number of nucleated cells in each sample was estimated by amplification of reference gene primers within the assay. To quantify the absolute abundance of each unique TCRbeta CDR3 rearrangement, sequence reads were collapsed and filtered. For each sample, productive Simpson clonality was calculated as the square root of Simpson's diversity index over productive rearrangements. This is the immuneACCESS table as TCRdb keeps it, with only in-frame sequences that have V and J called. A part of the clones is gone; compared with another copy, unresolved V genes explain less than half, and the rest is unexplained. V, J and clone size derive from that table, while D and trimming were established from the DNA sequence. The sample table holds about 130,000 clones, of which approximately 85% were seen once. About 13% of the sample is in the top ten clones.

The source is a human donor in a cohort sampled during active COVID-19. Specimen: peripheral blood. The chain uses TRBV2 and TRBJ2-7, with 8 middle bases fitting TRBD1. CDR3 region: CASRPTGDSYEQYF. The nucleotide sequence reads TGTGCCAGCAGGCCGACAGGGGATAGCTACGAGCAGTACTTC.